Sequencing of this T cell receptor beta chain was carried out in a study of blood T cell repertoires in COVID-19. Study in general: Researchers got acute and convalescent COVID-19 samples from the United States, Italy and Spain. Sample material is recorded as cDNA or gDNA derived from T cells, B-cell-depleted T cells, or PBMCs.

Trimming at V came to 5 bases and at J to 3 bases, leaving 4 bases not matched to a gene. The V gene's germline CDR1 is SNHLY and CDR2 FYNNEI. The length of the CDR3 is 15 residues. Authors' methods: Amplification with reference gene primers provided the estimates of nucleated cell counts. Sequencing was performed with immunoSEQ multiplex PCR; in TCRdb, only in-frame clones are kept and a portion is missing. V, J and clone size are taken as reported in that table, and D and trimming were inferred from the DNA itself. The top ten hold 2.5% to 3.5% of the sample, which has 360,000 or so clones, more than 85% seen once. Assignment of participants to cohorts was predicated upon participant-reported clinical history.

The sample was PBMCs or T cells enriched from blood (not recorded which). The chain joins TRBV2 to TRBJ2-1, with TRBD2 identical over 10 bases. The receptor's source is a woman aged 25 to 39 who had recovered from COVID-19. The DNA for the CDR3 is TGTGCCAGCAGTTTAACTAGCGGGGTCTACAATGAGCAGTTCTTC. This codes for CASSLTSGVYNEQFF.